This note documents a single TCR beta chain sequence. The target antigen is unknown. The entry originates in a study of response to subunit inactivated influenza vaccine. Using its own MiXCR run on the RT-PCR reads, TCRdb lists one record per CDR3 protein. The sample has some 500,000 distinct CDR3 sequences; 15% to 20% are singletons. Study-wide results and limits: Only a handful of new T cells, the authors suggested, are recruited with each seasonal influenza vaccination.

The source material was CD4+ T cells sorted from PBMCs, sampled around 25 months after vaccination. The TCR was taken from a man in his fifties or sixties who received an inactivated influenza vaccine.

Here the CDR3 reads CASSFPLGGHEQYF. The CDR3 nucleotides read TGTGCCAGCAGCTTCCCCCTTGGGGGTCACGAGCAGTACTTC. The genes are TRBV7-8 and TRBJ2-7; D is perhaps TRBD1 or TRBD2 (5 bases each). Trimming removed 3 bases at V and 5 bases at J, with 14 bases between. Germline CDR1 is SGHVS and CDR2 is FQNEAQ. CDR3 length equals 14 residues.